These T cell receptor beta chains were read from a single sample in a study of T cell changes during pregnancy in multiple sclerosis. The data were produced by immunoSEQ multiplex PCR, yet TCRdb's version contains in-frame clones alone and is incomplete. The data show some 60,000 clones, less than 95% seen once. Sequences were derived from peripheral blood, sampled in the third trimester of pregnancy. These receptors all stem from a female donor in good health, enrolled as a control in a pregnancy study. Both conserved end residues are part of each CDR3. Clone size is stated in some rows and not others, as once, few, many or a class when expanded.

CDR3 protein: CARTSGRPYEQYF; V gene: TRBV21-1; J gene: TRBJ2-7; clone size: once; CDR3 length: 13
CDR3 protein: CAWSGQGARNEQFF; V gene: TRBV30; J gene: TRBJ2-1; clone size: NA; CDR3 length: 14
CDR3 protein: CASSLTGVYEQYF; V gene: TRBV27; J gene: TRBJ2-7; clone size: once; CDR3 length: 13
CDR3 protein: CASTGGFLGYGYTF; V gene: TRBV28; J gene: TRBJ1-2; clone size: NA; CDR3 length: 14
CDR3 protein: CASSLVGPTQYF; V gene: TRBV7-2; J gene: TRBJ2-3; clone size: NA; CDR3 length: 12
CDR3 protein: CAISEGNSGYNEQFF; V gene: TRBV10-3; J gene: TRBJ2-1; clone size: NA; CDR3 length: 15
CDR3 protein: CASSLVGGADGYTF; V gene: TRBV7-2; J gene: TRBJ1-2; clone size: NA; CDR3 length: 14
CDR3 protein: CASRPMRQNRYEQYF; V gene: TRBV7-8; J gene: TRBJ2-7; clone size: NA; CDR3 length: 15
CDR3 protein: CASSPLMGQPDWGTQYF; V gene: TRBV7-9; J gene: TRBJ2-5; clone size: NA; CDR3 length: 17
CDR3 protein: CASSLATGERGYTF; V gene: TRBV5-4; J gene: TRBJ1-2; clone size: NA; CDR3 length: 14
CDR3 protein: CASSISQGRTDTQYF; V gene: TRBV19; J gene: TRBJ2-3; clone size: NA; CDR3 length: 15
CDR3 protein: CASSLLSGNTGELFF; V gene: TRBV19; J gene: TRBJ2-2; clone size: NA; CDR3 length: 15
CDR3 protein: CASSEATSTEAFF; V gene: TRBV6-4; J gene: TRBJ1-1; clone size: NA; CDR3 length: 13
CDR3 protein: CASSIWANAYEQYF; V gene: TRBV7-2; J gene: TRBJ2-7; clone size: NA; CDR3 length: 14
CDR3 protein: CASSRDSQPYNEQFF; V gene: TRBV5-1; J gene: TRBJ2-1; clone size: NA; CDR3 length: 15
CDR3 protein: CASSQTSLRNYEQYF; V gene: TRBV14; J gene: TRBJ2-7; clone size: NA; CDR3 length: 15
CDR3 protein: CASSLAGPGELFF; V gene: TRBV7-9; J gene: TRBJ2-2; clone size: few; CDR3 length: 13
CDR3 protein: CSARVGLNTEAFF; V gene: TRBV29-1; J gene: TRBJ1-1; clone size: NA; CDR3 length: 13
CDR3 protein: CASSPKGGGGNEKLFF; V gene: TRBV5-1; J gene: TRBJ1-4; clone size: NA; CDR3 length: 16
CDR3 protein: CASSPQQGAGTEAFF; V gene: TRBV18; J gene: TRBJ1-1; clone size: NA; CDR3 length: 15
CDR3 protein: CASSKHQGGLETQYF; V gene: TRBV2; J gene: TRBJ2-5; clone size: NA; CDR3 length: 15
CDR3 protein: CASSLSQRLYNEQFF; V gene: TRBV7-2; J gene: TRBJ2-1; clone size: once; CDR3 length: 15
CDR3 protein: CASSEAPTGSHF; V gene: TRBV2; J gene: TRBJ2-7; clone size: NA; CDR3 length: 12
CDR3 protein: CASSPQGALTEAFF; V gene: TRBV18; J gene: TRBJ1-1; clone size: once; CDR3 length: 14
CDR3 protein: CASSPLGYTEAFF; V gene: TRBV27; J gene: TRBJ1-1; clone size: NA; CDR3 length: 13
CDR3 protein: CASSLAPGLVTEAFF; V gene: TRBV5-1; J gene: TRBJ1-1; clone size: NA; CDR3 length: 15
CDR3 protein: CAWSVQGTSCGYTF; V gene: TRBV30; J gene: TRBJ1-2; clone size: NA; CDR3 length: 14
CDR3 protein: CASSPQDRGTNEQFF; V gene: TRBV6-1; J gene: TRBJ2-1; clone size: NA; CDR3 length: 15
CDR3 protein: CASSTPQEGNQPQHF; V gene: TRBV28; J gene: TRBJ1-5; clone size: NA; CDR3 length: 15
CDR3 protein: CASSPSLAGGSGYTF; V gene: TRBV18; J gene: TRBJ1-2; clone size: NA; CDR3 length: 15
CDR3 protein: CASSRPGQSNYEQYF; V gene: TRBV27; J gene: TRBJ2-7; clone size: NA; CDR3 length: 15
CDR3 protein: CASSPGAIAGGPYNEQFF; V gene: TRBV5-1; J gene: TRBJ2-1; clone size: NA; CDR3 length: 18
CDR3 protein: CASSVDDTYEQYF; V gene: TRBV9; J gene: TRBJ2-7; clone size: NA; CDR3 length: 13
CDR3 protein: CASEHRGQAREAFF; V gene: TRBV6-1; J gene: TRBJ1-1; clone size: NA; CDR3 length: 14
CDR3 protein: CASSFEGDYGYTF; V gene: TRBV7-9; J gene: TRBJ1-2; clone size: once; CDR3 length: 13
CDR3 protein: CASSDPRTGHNYGYTF; V gene: TRBV6-1; J gene: TRBJ1-2; clone size: NA; CDR3 length: 16
CDR3 protein: CASSAGPYNEQFF; V gene: TRBV6-5; J gene: TRBJ2-1; clone size: NA; CDR3 length: 13
CDR3 protein: CAISVSQNPGLAGERRETQYF; V gene: TRBV10-3; J gene: TRBJ2-5; clone size: NA; CDR3 length: 21